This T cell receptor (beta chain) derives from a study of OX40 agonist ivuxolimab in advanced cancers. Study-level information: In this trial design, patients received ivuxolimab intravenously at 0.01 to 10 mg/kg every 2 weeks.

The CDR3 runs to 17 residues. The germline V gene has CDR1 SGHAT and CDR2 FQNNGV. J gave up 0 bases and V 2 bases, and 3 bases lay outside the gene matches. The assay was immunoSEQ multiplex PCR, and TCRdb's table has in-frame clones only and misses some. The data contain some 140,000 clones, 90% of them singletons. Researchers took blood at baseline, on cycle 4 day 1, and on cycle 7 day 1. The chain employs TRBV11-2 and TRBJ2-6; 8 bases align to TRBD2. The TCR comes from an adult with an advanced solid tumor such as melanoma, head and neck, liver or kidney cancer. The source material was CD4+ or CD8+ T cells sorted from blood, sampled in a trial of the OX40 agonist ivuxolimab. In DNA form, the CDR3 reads TGTGCCAGCAGCTTAATGGCGGGAGGCTCTGGGGCCAACGTCCTGACTTTC. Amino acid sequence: CASSLMAGGSGANVLTF.